This T cell receptor beta chain was observed in a study of blood T cell repertoires in COVID-19. About the study: Sources were T cells, B-cell-depleted T cells, or PBMCs; the material itself was cDNA or gDNA.

Patients in Seattle were enrolled during active infection, then followed longitudinally. Germline assignment: CDR1 MNHNY and CDR2 SVGAGI (reference sequence). After removal of 5 bases from V and 0 bases from J, the junction contained 9 bases not matched to a gene. The CDR3 extends over 19 amino acids. Assay: immunoSEQ multiplex PCR; the TCRdb copy retains only in-frame clones and omits some. Here the sample spans about 70,000 clones, approximately 93% being singletons. The receptor's source is a middle-aged man with COVID-19, enrolled during active disease. Input material: peripheral blood. This chain links TRBV6-6 with TRBJ2-1; 14 positions agree with TRBD2. The CDR3 sequence: CASSLLRTSGRSSYNEQFF. The CDR3 nucleotides read TGTGCCAGCAGTCTCCTCCGGACTAGCGGGAGGAGCTCCTACAATGAGCAGTTCTTC.